The rows below give T cell receptor beta chains drawn from one sample of a study of tumor-infiltrating lymphocytes in primary liver carcinoma. One entry per CDR3 protein results from TCRdb running MiXCR on the multiplex PCR reads. In the table there are about 120,000 distinct CDR3 sequences, around two thirds of which are singletons. Sequenced sample: liver tumor tissue from sampling region 1. The receptor set was obtained from a woman in her fifties or sixties with primary liver carcinoma and hepatitis B virus infection. CDR3s include the opening cysteine and the closing phenylalanine or tryptophan. A D gene is named only where the DNA matches it firmly. Expanded clones get a size class; other rows say once, few or many, or leave the size out.

V gene	J gene	D gene	clone size	CDR3 protein	CDR3 DNA
TRBV5-1	TRBJ1-1	.	.	CASSFARGSNTEAFF	TGCGCCAGCAGCTTCGCTCGCGGCTCGAACACTGAAGCTTTCTTT
TRBV25-1	TRBJ1-2	.	.	CASRGGAVNDYGYTF	TGTGCCAGCAGGGGGGGTGCAGTAAATGACTATGGCTACACCTTC
TRBV11-2	TRBJ2-1	TRBD2	.	CASSHRTSGRGNEQFF	TGTGCCAGCAGCCACAGGACCAGCGGGAGGGGCAATGAGCAGTTCTTC
TRBV10-2	TRBJ2-3	TRBD2	many	CASKLQAGASTDTQYF	TGCGCCAGCAAGCTTCAAGCGGGGGCTAGCACAGATACGCAGTATTTT
TRBV6-5	TRBJ1-4	TRBD1	.	CASTRRQGNEKLFF	TGTGCCAGCACCCGCCGACAGGGGAATGAAAAACTGTTTTTT
TRBV11-2	TRBJ2-1	TRBD2	.	CTSSLGSSGRNELFF	TGTACCAGCAGCTTAGGGTCTAGCGGACGCAATGAGCTGTTCTTC
TRBV5-6	TRBJ2-1	.	many	CASSLAGTHTYNEQFF	TGTGCCAGCAGCTTGGCCGGGACACATACCTACAATGAGCAGTTCTTC
TRBV11-2	TRBJ2-1	.	.	CASSLLPLTSRNEQLF	TGTGCCAGCAGCTTACTCCCCCTGACTAGTCGTAATGAGCAGTTATTC
TRBV10-3	TRBJ1-1	.	.	CATSESQGLDSEAFF	TGTGCCACCAGTGAATCACAGGGTTTAGACTCTGAAGCTTTCTTT
TRBV11-3	TRBJ1-2	.	.	CASPTTAAIYF	TGTGCCAGCCCAACTACAGCGGCTATATACTTC
TRBV7-9	TRBJ1-1	.	.	CASSVLQGTEAFF	TGTGCCAGCAGCGTATTACAGGGAACTGAAGCTTTCTTT
TRBV28	TRBJ2-7	TRBD1	many	CASARQGTYEQYF	TGTGCCAGCGCCCGACAGGGCACCTACGAGCAGTACTTC
TRBV7-9	TRBJ1-1	TRBD1	.	CASADRRDTEAFF	TGTGCCAGCGCGGACAGGAGGGACACTGAAGCTTTCTTT
TRBV5-5	TRBJ2-7	TRBD1	many	CASSKAGGTGKESEQYF	TGTGCCAGCAGCAAGGCAGGGGGGACAGGGAAAGAAAGCGAGCAGTACTTC
TRBV11-1	TRBJ1-1	.	.	CASSLEATEAFF	TGTGCCAGCAGCTTAGAGGCGACCGAAGCTTTCTTT
TRBV29-1	TRBJ2-3	.	.	CSVKKAGTDTHYF	TGCAGCGTTAAGAAGGCGGGTACAGATACGCATTATTTT
TRBV6-6	TRBJ2-1	.	many	CASSRTYNEQFF	TGTGCCAGCAGTCGGACCTACAATGAGCAGTTCTTC
TRBV7-9	TRBJ1-5	TRBD1	.	CASSLAGQGASMPQHF	TGTGCCAGCAGCTTAGCGGGACAGGGGGCGTCCATGCCCCAGCATTTT
TRBV28	TRBJ1-2	.	.	CASRPYNYGYIF	TGTGCCAGCAGGCCCTATAACTATGGCTACATCTTC
TRBV11-2	TRBJ2-3	TRBD2	few	CASSLGSLLAGGSDTQYF	TGTGCCAGCAGCTTAGGGTCTTTACTAGCGGGAGGGTCGGATACGCAGTATTTT
TRBV7-8	TRBJ1-1	.	many	CASSPRRHPRPKAFF	TGTGCCAGCAGCCCCCGTCGGCACCCCCGCCCCAAAGCTTTCTTT
TRBV6-6	TRBJ1-2	.	.	CASSYSSSRTVYGYTF	TGTGCCAGCAGTTACTCGAGTAGCAGAACTGTTTATGGCTACACCTTC
TRBV5-1	TRBJ2-1	TRBD1	.	CASSKQGDSYNEQFF	TGCGCCAGCAGCAAACAGGGGGACTCCTACAATGAGCAGTTCTTC
TRBV28	TRBJ2-7	.	once	CASSPGQGGRGGQYF	TGTGCCAGCAGCCCCGGGCAGGGGGGGCGAGGCGGGCAGTACTTC
TRBV12-3/TRBV12-4	TRBJ1-5	.	.	CASSYRLAGAADTQHF	TGTGCCAGCAGTTATAGACTAGCGGGAGCGGCAGATACGCAGCATTTT
TRBV11-1	TRBJ2-2	TRBD2	.	CASSFPAGGVNNGELFF	TGTGCCAGCAGCTTTCCTGCGGGAGGCGTGAACAACGGGGAGTTGTTTTTT
TRBV11-2	TRBJ2-1	TRBD2	few	CVSSWTSRAEQLF	TGTGTCAGCAGCTGGACTAGCAGGGCAGAGCAGCTCTTC
TRBV11-2	TRBJ2-3	TRBD2	.	CASSSRLAGASTDTQYF	TGTGCCAGCAGCTCGCGACTAGCGGGGGCTAGCACGGATACGCAGTATTTT
TRBV5-6	TRBJ2-1	TRBD2	once	CAGSGMTSGRSHEQFF	TGTGCCGGCAGCGGCATGACTAGCGGGAGGTCCCATGAACAGTTCTTC
TRBV5-6	TRBJ2-2	TRBD2	.	CASSRRVSGNVGELFF	TGTGCCAGCAGCCGGCGTGTTAGCGGGAATGTCGGGGAGCTGTTTTTT
TRBV4-1	TRBJ2-5	TRBD2	.	CDSSRGTNGYETQYF	TGCGACAGCAGCCGAGGGACTAACGGTTATGAGACCCAGTACTTC